The 10 T cell receptor beta chains reported below all come from one sample, sequenced in a study of identifying expanded T cells in peripheral blood (dated by TCRdb to between 2018 and 2021). The library came from the immunoSEQ multiplex PCR assay. TCRdb retrieved this table from immuneACCESS and kept in-frame rearrangements only. Not all clones are present; in checked studies, unresolved V genes account for under half, and no reason is known for the remainder. This sample comprises 90,000 to 95,000 clones, roughly 88% of them detected only once. Around 6% of the sample belongs to the ten largest clones. Sequencing input: blood. The origin of the receptors is a person between 18 and 69 years old in good health.

The chain links TRBV10-3 to TRBJ2-7, with 9 bases matching TRBD1. After removal of 3 bases from V and 5 bases from J, the junction contained 11 bases not matched to a gene. Per germline, CDR1 ENHRY and CDR2 SYGVKD. This CDR3 contains 16 residues. CDR3 bases: TGTGCCATCAGTGACCCAACCGGGACAGGGTTCCACGAGCAGTACTTC. Protein product: CAISDPTGTGFHEQYF.

This clone came up a few times. The chain is built from TRBV29-1 and TRBJ1-2; D ambiguous. Per the germline V gene, CDR1 is SQVTM and CDR2 is ANQGSEA. The CDR3 totals 13 residues. Trimming removed 4 bases from V and 7 bases from J, with 16 bases in between. In DNA, the CDR3 is TGCAGCGTTGCCTTGCAGGTTTATGGTGGCTACACCTTC. This encodes CSVALQVYGGYTF.

This clone showed up just a few times. The chain links TRBV9 to TRBJ2-3, with D tentatively TRBD2 (6 bases). Germline-derived CDR1 and CDR2 are SGDLS and YYNGEE. The CDR3 contains 16 residues. V shed 1 base and J shed 2 bases, with 14 bases lying between them. CDR3 sequence: CASSVRLSGTTDTQYF. The CDR3 nucleotides are TGTGCCAGCAGCGTAAGGCTTAGCGGAACCACAGATACGCAGTATTTT.

The chain couples TRBV5-1 to TRBJ1-4; the D is unclear. V shed 0 bases and J shed 4 bases, with 10 bases lying between them. CDR3 size: 15 residues. Germline CDR1 reads SGHRS; CDR2 reads YFSETQ. The CDR3 spells CASSLGGSDNEKLFF. CDR3 sequence (DNA): TGCGCCAGCAGCTTGGGGGGAAGCGATAATGAAAAACTGTTTTTT.

The chain joins TRBV5-1 to TRBJ2-2; 8 nucleotides agree with TRBD1. Per germline, CDR1 SGHRS and CDR2 YFSETQ. Unmatched junction bases numbered 3, after V lost 5 bases and J lost 3 bases. The length of the CDR3 is 14 residues. This chain's CDR3 is CASRQGDDTGELFF. In DNA form, the CDR3 reads TGCGCCAGCAGACAGGGGGACGACACCGGGGAGCTGTTTTTT. The full variable domain, its missing parts supplied by reference TRBV5-1 and TRBJ2-2, is KAGVTQTPRYLIKTRGQQVTLSCSPISGHRSVSWYQQTPGQGLQFLFEYFSETQRNKGNFPGRFSGRQFSNSRSEMNVSTLELGDSALYLCASRQGDDTGELFFGEGSRLTVL.

This sequence joins TRBV7-2 and TRBJ2-7; no reliable D call. Germline V lookup: CDR1 SGHTA, CDR2 FQGNSA. V shed 4 bases and J shed 8 bases, with 12 bases lying between them. This CDR3 has 12 amino acids. For the CDR3, the DNA is TGTGCCAGCAGCTCACCCGAGGCGAAGCAGTACTTC. This sequence encodes CASSSPEAKQYF.

Here the CDR3 DNA reads TGCGCCAGCAGCCCGGGGACCGGACTGTCGACTAATGAAAAACTGTTTTTT. It specifies CASSPGTGLSTNEKLFF. The chain carries TRBV5-1 and TRBJ1-4; a weak D match, TRBD1 (5 bases). With 4 bases removed from V and 2 bases from J, the gap between germline ends came to 18 bases. Per germline, CDR1 SGHRS and CDR2 YFSETQ. CDR3 length equals 17 residues. Complete variable domain (other parts from reference TRBV5-1 and TRBJ1-4): KAGVTQTPRYLIKTRGQQVTLSCSPISGHRSVSWYQQTPGQGLQFLFEYFSETQRNKGNFPGRFSGRQFSNSRSEMNVSTLELGDSALYLCASSPGTGLSTNEKLFFGSGTQLSVL.

V and J are TRBV6-5 and TRBJ2-7; 9 bases fit TRBD1. V lost 5 bases to trimming and J lost 0 bases; unmatched junction nucleotides: 5. The germline gives CDR1 MNHEY, CDR2 SVGAGI. The CDR3 is 15 amino acids. In DNA, the CDR3 is TGTGCCAGCAGTCAGTGGACAGGGGTCTCCTACGAGCAGTACTTC. Its protein product is CASSQWTGVSYEQYF.

The rearrangement uses TRBV4-1 and TRBJ2-1, with D maybe TRBD1 (6 bases). CDR3 size: 15 residues. The germline CDR1 and CDR2 sequences are MGHRA and YSYEKL. V was pared by 2 bases and J by 2 bases, with 10 bases between. This CDR3 is CASSQRQDPYNEQFF. In DNA, the CDR3 is TGCGCCAGCAGCCAACGACAGGACCCCTACAATGAGCAGTTCTTC.

This clone was seen once. V is TRBV2 and J is TRBJ1-2; D might be TRBD1 (5 bases). CDR1 and CDR2 from the germline V gene are SNHLY and FYNNEI. The germline V and J ends were trimmed by 7 bases and 0 bases, with 18 bases remaining between them. The CDR3 covers 16 residues. In nucleotides, the CDR3 is TGTGCCAGCAACGCGGTCGGGGCGGATGCTAACTATGGCTACACCTTC. It is translated as CASNAVGADANYGYTF.